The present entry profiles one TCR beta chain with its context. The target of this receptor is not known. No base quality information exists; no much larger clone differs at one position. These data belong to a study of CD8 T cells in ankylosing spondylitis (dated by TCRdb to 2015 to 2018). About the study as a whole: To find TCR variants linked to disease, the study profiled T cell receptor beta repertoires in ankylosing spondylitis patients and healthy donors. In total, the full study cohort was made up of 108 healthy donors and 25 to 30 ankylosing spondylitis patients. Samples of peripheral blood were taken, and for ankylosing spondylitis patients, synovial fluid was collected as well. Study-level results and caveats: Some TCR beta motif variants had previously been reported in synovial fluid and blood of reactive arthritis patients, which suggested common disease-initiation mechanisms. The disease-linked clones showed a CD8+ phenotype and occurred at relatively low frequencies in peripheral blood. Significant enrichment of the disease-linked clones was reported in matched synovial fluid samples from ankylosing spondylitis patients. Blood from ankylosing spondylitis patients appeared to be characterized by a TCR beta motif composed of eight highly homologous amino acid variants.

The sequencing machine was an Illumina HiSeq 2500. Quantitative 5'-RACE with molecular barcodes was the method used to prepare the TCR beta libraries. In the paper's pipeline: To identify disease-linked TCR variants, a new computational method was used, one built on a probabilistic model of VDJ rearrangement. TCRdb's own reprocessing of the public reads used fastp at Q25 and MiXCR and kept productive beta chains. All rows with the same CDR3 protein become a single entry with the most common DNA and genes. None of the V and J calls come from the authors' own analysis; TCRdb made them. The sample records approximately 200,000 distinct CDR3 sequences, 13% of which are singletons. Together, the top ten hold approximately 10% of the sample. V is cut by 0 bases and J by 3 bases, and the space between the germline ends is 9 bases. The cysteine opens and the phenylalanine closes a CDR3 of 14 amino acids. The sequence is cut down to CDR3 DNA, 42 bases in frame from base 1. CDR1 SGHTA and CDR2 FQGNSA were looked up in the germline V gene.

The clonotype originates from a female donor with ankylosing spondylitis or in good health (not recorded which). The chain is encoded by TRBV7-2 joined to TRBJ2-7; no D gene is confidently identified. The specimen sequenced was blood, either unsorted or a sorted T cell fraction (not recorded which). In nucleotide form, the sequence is TGTGCCAGCAGCTTAGCAGTCTCTCTCTACGAGCAGTACTTC. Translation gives CASSLAVSLYEQYF. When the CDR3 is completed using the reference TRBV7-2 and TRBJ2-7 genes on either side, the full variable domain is GAGVSQSPSNKVTEKGKDVELRCDPISGHTALYWYRQSLGQGLEFLIYFQGNSAPDKSGLPSDRFSAERTGGSVSTLTIQRTQQEDSAVYLCASSLAVSLYEQYFGPGTRLTVT.